Following are 21 T cell receptor beta chains from one sample sequenced in a study of T cell changes during pregnancy in multiple sclerosis. The table came from immunoSEQ multiplex PCR; TCRdb's copy has only in-frame clones and leaves some out. The repertoire includes 65,000 to 90,000 clones, 90% to 95% of them detected once, and under 3% sits in the top ten. The material sequenced was peripheral blood, taken in the first trimester of pregnancy. These receptors came from a female donor with multiple sclerosis, enrolled in a pregnancy study.

The chain uses TRBV6-5 and TRBJ1-3; D unresolved. CDR1 MNHEY and CDR2 SVGAGI come from the germline V gene. This CDR3 has 16 residues. V dropped 0 bases and J dropped 7 bases, with 16 bases sitting between them. The DNA of the CDR3 is TGTGCCAGCAGTTACTCGATTGGAGGACCCGGCAACACCATATATTTT. It is translated as CASSYSIGGPGNTIYF.

This clone is a singleton in its sample. The J gene is TRBJ2-2, the V gene TRBV10-3; 7 positions match TRBD2. V trimming: 6 bases; J trimming: 2 bases; junction bases outside the gene matches: 3. CDR3 length: 14 residues. In germline, CDR1 is ENHRY, CDR2 SYGVKD. In DNA form, the CDR3 reads TGTGCCATCAGAGGGACTACCAACACCGGGGAGCTGTTTTTT. Translated, it gives CAIRGTTNTGELFF.

This clone appeared a single time. The rearrangement joins TRBV19 to TRBJ1-6, with D perhaps matching TRBD1 (5 bases). Trimming took off 5 bases at V and 9 bases at J, with 20 bases between the two ends. This CDR3 has 16 amino acids. CDR1 LNHDA and CDR2 SQIVND come from the germline V gene (reference sequence). CDR3 nucleotide sequence: TGTGCCAGTAGTTCCGACAGCGTAGGGGTCATTTCACCCCTCCACTTT. It yields the protein CASSSDSVGVISPLHF.

The V gene is TRBV28, the J gene TRBJ1-4, with a weak D call TRBD1 (5 bases). This CDR3 has 15 amino acids. Trimming pared 2 bases from V and 3 bases from J, leaving 10 bases between. Germline CDR1 MDHEN, CDR2 SYDVKM. CDR3 DNA sequence: TGTGCCAGCAGTTTACCCAGGGATGCTAATGAAAAACTGTTTTTT. Translating gives CASSLPRDANEKLFF.

The V and J genes are TRBV18 and TRBJ2-2; TRBD2 matches 11 bases. The J segment lost 7 bases and the V segment lost 2 bases, leaving 9 bases of the junction unmatched. Germline V gives CDR1 KGHSH, CDR2 LQKENI. The CDR3 runs 17 residues. CDR3 DNA: TGTGCCAGCTCACCAACTAGCGGGGGCCCGAATGGCGGGGAGCTGTTTTTT. Its protein is CASSPTSGGPNGGELFF.

This clone is a singleton in its sample. The chain carries TRBV11-2 and TRBJ2-7, with D unclear. This CDR3 is built from 14 residues. The V gene's germline CDR1 is SGHAT and CDR2 FQNNGV. V lost 5 bases to trimming and J lost 0 bases, with 11 bases between them. The CDR3 DNA reads TGTGCCAGCAGCCCAACATGGAGCTCCTACGAGCAGTACTTC. Protein: CASSPTWSSYEQYF.

The rearrangement links TRBV5-4 to TRBJ2-7, with TRBD2 matching 10 bases. Germline CDR1 reads SGHNT; CDR2 reads YYREEE (reference sequence). This CDR3 is 15 amino acids long. After removal of 0 bases from V and 6 bases from J, the junction contained 6 bases not matched to a gene. CDR3 in DNA: TGTGCCAGCAGCTTGGTTCTAGCGGGAGCTGGCGAGCAGTACTTC. It is translated as CASSLVLAGAGEQYF.

The V call is TRBV11-2, the J call TRBJ2-3, with TRBD2 identical over 8 bases. V shed 8 bases, J shed 6 bases, and the junction held 13 bases outside the gene matches. CDR1 and CDR2 (germline): SGHAT, FQNNGV. The CDR3 runs to 15 residues. This chain's CDR3 is CASCVAGRPGDTQYF. Written as DNA, the CDR3 is TGTGCCAGCTGTGTAGCGGGACGACCGGGTGATACGCAGTATTTT.

This rearrangement joins TRBV5-1 to TRBJ2-7; TRBD1 matches at 8 bases. This CDR3 is 14 amino acids long. The ends lost 4 bases at V and 2 bases at J; junction bases unmatched: 5. Germline assignment: CDR1 SGHRS and CDR2 YFSETQ. CDR3 sequence reads: CASSPLTGAYEQYF. The DNA of the CDR3 is TGCGCCAGCAGCCCTCTGACAGGGGCCTACGAGCAGTACTTC.

This clone has more than one count but fewer than ten. The chain couples TRBV11-3 to TRBJ1-1; weak D call: TRBD1 (5 bases). Germline V gene data show CDR1 as SGHNT and CDR2 as YENEEA. This CDR3 comprises 14 residues. Trimming stripped 3 bases from V and 8 bases from J, with 16 bases between. CDR3 sequence: CASSLSWTYLEAFF. The CDR3 DNA sequence: TGTGCCAGCAGCTTGTCCTGGACATACCTAGAAGCTTTCTTT.

The rearrangement joins TRBV19 to TRBJ2-1, with D perhaps TRBD2 (5 bases). Germline values: CDR1 LNHDA, CDR2 SQIVND (reference sequence). This CDR3 is 14 amino acids long. Trimming took 8 bases from V and 7 from J, leaving 18 bases between them. This CDR3 is CASRLKWAGNEQFF. For the CDR3, the DNA is TGTGCCAGTCGCCTAAAGTGGGCGGGTAATGAGCAGTTCTTC.

The V gene is TRBV19, the J gene TRBJ2-7; 8 positions match TRBD1. The CDR3 is made up of 15 amino acids. J lost 1 base, V lost 3 bases, and 5 bases had no gene match. The germline V gene encodes CDR1 LNHDA and CDR2 SQIVND (reference sequence). CDR3 in amino acids: CASSIGQGQSYEQYF. The DNA of the CDR3 is TGTGCCAGTAGTATCGGACAGGGTCAGTCCTACGAGCAGTACTTC. The full variable domain, in which reference TRBV19 and TRBJ2-7 provide the parts outside the CDR3, is DGGITQSPKYLFRKEGQNVTLSCEQNLNHDAMYWYRQDPGQGLRLIYYSQIVNDFQKGDIAEGYSVSREKKESFPLTVTSAQKNPTAFYLCASSIGQGQSYEQYFGPGTRLTVT.

The CDR3 bases are TGTGCCTGGAAGACTATCCAAGAGACCCAGTACTTC. Translating it yields CAWKTIQETQYF. V gene TRBV30 combines with J gene TRBJ2-5; the D gene is possibly TRBD2 (5 bases). V lost 4 bases and J lost 1, with 7 bases in between. CDR1 and CDR2 from the germline V gene are GTSNPN and SVGIG (reference sequence). There are 12 residues in the CDR3.

The CDR3 nucleotides read TGTGCCATCAGGCTAGCGGCTTCCTACGAGCAGTACTTC. Translation: CAIRLAASYEQYF. The chain joins TRBV10-3 to TRBJ2-7; 7 bases match TRBD2. Germline V gene data show CDR1 as ENHRY and CDR2 as SYGVKD. The V and J ends lost 6 bases and 1 base, in that order; junction bases with no gene match: 3. The CDR3 is 13 residues long.

This clone occurred once. The rearrangement joins TRBV14 to TRBJ1-2, with 7 nucleotides matching TRBD1. The CDR3 consists of 13 residues. Germline V gives CDR1 SGHDN, CDR2 FVKESK. The J segment lost 13 bases and the V segment lost 2 bases, leaving 10 bases of the junction unmatched. The CDR3 loop is CASSQFRTGAATF. As DNA, the CDR3 is TGTGCCAGCAGCCAATTCCGGACAGGAGCGGCCACCTTC.

J is TRBJ2-7 and V is TRBV7-6; 11 bases align to TRBD2. This CDR3 is built from 15 residues. Germline assignment: CDR1 SGHVS and CDR2 FNYEAQ. After removal of 6 bases from V and 1 base from J, the junction contained 5 bases not matched to a gene. Written as DNA, the CDR3 is TGTGCCAGCAGTCCGCGGACTAGCGGGTCCTACGAGCAGTACTTC. This sequence encodes CASSPRTSGSYEQYF.

The chain couples TRBV15 to TRBJ1-2; 11 nucleotides align to TRBD1. Trimming removed 7 bases from V and 0 bases from J; junction bases left unmatched: 7. Per the germline V gene, CDR1 is LNHNV and CDR2 is YYDKDF (reference sequence). The CDR3 loop spans 16 amino acids. CDR3: CATNLGQGGTNYGYTF. The CDR3 DNA reads TGTGCCACCAACCTGGGACAGGGGGGTACTAACTATGGCTACACCTTC.

The chain uses TRBV11-3 and TRBJ1-4, with D possibly matching TRBD1 (6 bases). Between the trimmed V and J ends, which lost 8 bases and 5 bases, there was a span of 18 bases. CDR1 is SGHNT and CDR2 is YENEEA in the germline V gene. The CDR3 is made up of 15 amino acids. In DNA, the CDR3 is TGTGCCAGCGGCCCTGGACAGCCCAACAATGAAAAACTGTTTTTT. Translation gives CASGPGQPNNEKLFF.

The chain joins TRBV5-6 to TRBJ2-2; D may be TRBD2 (5 bases). The germline V and J ends were trimmed by 2 bases and 4 bases, with 6 bases remaining between them. CDR1 is SGHDT, CDR2 YYEEEE, per germline. The CDR3 length is 13 residues. As DNA, the CDR3 is TGTGCCAGCAGCTTTCGGGGCACCGGGGAGCTGTTTTTT. It translates to CASSFRGTGELFF.

The chain employs TRBV19 and TRBJ1-5; 8 positions match TRBD1. The CDR3 totals 15 residues. Germline V gene lookup returns CDR1 LNHDA and CDR2 SQIVND (reference sequence). The trim removed 3 bases at V and 7 bases at J, leaving 8 bases unmatched. The CDR3: CASSIRQGLRQPQHF. The CDR3 DNA is TGTGCCAGTAGTATCAGACAGGGGCTGAGGCAGCCCCAGCATTTT.

The genes are TRBV4-1 and TRBJ2-5; TRBD2 aligns across 11 bases. This CDR3 region has 15 residues. Germline V gene sequence: CDR1 MGHRA, CDR2 YSYEKL. Trimming cost V 0 bases and J 5 bases; bases outside gene matches: 2. The CDR3 DNA sequence: TGCGCCAGCAGCCAAGACAGGACTAGCGGGGAGACCCAGTACTTC. The encoded protein is CASSQDRTSGETQYF.